This entry is about one TCR beta chain. Its antigen remains unidentified. Germline V gene lookup returns CDR1 DFQATT and CDR2 SNEGSKA (reference sequence). The CDR3 is 12 residues long. The record originates from a study of identical twins. Broader study findings: Insertion counts were lower in abundant cord blood beta clonotypes, a trend that memory repertoires did not show. Conclusions rested on cross-sectional statistics rather than following the same donors.

cDNA molecules carried unique molecular identifiers, and template switching added a universal primer site. TCRdb reprocessed the 5' RACE reads via MiXCR and lists one record per CDR3 protein. The table has 1.5 million to 2 million distinct CDR3 sequences, about 32% seen once; the top ten hold under 0.35%. Healthy Caucasian individuals made up all the donors. Sequencing was carried out using cord blood. The chain carries TRBV20-1 and TRBJ2-7, with D possibly matching TRBD1 (6 bases). The sequence came from a newborn girl in good health. The CDR3 coding sequence is TGCAATGCCAACAGGGTAGCCTACGAGCAGTACTTC. It yields the protein CNANRVAYEQYF.